The T cell receptor (beta chain) described here comes from a study of T cell responses to AZD1222 COVID-19 vaccine. Assay used: immunoSEQ multiplex PCR; TCRdb lists only in-frame clones, some missing. The sample has about 110,000 clones; around 93% are singletons. Overall study results and limits: Unmutated variant regions reportedly attract nearly half of all spike-specific TCRs. Clonal diversity was possibly underestimated; the donors were predominantly white British and more often female. No repertoire was sampled before or during the peak T cell response, only after it.

The CDR3 is 16 amino acids. Germline assignment: CDR1 SGHTA and CDR2 FQGNSA. Between the trimmed V and J ends, which lost 2 bases and 5 bases, there was a span of 13 bases. With regard to this clone: Its antigen remains unknown.

This receptor was obtained from an adult in good health. The gene calls are TRBV7-2 and TRBJ1-6, with D perhaps TRBD1 (6 bases). The input for sequencing was peripheral blood, taken on day 0 of AZD1222 vaccination. Here the CDR3 DNA reads TGTGCCAGCAGCTTACACTCAGGGGTGAATAATTCACCCCTCCACTTT. As protein: CASSLHSGVNNSPLHF.